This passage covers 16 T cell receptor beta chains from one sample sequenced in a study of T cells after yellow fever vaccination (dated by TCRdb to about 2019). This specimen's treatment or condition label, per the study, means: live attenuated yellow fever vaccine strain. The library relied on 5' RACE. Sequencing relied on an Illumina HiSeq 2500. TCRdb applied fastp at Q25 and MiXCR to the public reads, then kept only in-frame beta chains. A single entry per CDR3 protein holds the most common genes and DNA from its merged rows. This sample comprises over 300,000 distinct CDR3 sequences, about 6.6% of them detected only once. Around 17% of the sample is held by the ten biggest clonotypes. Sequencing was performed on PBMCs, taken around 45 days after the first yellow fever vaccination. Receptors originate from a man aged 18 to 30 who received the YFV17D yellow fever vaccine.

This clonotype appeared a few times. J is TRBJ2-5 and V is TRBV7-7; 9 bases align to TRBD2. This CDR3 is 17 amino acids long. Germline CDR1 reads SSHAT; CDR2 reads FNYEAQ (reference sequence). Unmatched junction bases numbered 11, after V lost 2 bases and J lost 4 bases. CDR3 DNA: TGTGCCAGCAGCTTATCGCCAGCGGGGGGTCGGGGAGAGACCCAGTACTTC. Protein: CASSLSPAGGRGETQYF.

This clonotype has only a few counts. This CDR3 reads CASSPGGGVEIQETQYF. DNA for the CDR3: TGCGCCAGCAGCCCCGGGGGGGGGGTAGAAATCCAAGAGACCCAGTACTTC. V gene TRBV4-1 combines with J gene TRBJ2-5, with 8 nucleotides matching TRBD2. The junction had 11 bases not matched to a gene; V was cut back by 4 bases and J by 1 base. The CDR3 consists of 17 residues. CDR1 is MGHRA and CDR2 is YSYEKL in the germline V gene.

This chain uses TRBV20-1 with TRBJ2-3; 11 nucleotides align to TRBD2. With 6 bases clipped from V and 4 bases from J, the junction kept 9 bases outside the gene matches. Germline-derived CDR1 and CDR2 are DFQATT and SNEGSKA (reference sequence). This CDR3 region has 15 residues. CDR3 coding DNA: TGCAGTGCACACGTTAGCGGGGGGGGTGCAGATACGCAGTATTTT. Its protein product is CSAHVSGGGADTQYF.

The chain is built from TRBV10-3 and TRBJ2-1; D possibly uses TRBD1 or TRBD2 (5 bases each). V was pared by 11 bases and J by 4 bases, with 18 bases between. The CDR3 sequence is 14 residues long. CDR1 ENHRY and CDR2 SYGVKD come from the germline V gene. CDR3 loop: CAVYDPGPYNEQFF. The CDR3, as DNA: TGTGCCGTTTACGATCCGGGACCATACAATGAGCAGTTCTTC.

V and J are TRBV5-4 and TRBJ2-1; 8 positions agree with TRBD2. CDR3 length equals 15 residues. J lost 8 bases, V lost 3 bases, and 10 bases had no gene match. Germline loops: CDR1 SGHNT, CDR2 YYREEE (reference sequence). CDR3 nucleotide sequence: TGTGCCAGCAGCTGGACTAGCATGGGTGGCGATGAGCAGTTCTTC. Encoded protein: CASSWTSMGGDEQFF.

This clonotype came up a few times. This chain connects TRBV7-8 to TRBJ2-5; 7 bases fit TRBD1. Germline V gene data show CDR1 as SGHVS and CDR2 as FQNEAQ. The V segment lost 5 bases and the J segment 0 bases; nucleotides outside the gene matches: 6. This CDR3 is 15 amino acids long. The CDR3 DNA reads TGTGCCAGCAGCCTAATACAGGGGAACCAAGAGACCCAGTACTTC. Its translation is CASSLIQGNQETQYF. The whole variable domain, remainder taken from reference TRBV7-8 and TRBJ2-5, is GAGVSQSPRYKVAKRGQDVALRCDPISGHVSLFWYQQALGQGPEFLTYFQNEAQLDKSGLPSDRFFAERPEGSVSTLKIQRTQQEDSAVYLCASSLIQGNQETQYFGPGTRLLVL.

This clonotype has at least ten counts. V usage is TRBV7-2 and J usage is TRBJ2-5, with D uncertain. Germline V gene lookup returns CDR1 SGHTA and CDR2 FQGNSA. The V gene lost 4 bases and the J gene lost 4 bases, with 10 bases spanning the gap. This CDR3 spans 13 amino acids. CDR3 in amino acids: CASSSPPVETQYF. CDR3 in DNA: TGTGCCAGCAGCTCCCCCCCCGTAGAGACCCAGTACTTC.

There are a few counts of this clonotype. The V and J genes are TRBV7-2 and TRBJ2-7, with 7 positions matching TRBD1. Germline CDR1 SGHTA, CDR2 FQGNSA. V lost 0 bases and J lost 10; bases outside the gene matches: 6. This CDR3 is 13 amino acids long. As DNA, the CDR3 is TGTGCCAGCAGCTTAGCGGGACAGTCGGGACAGTACTTC. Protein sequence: CASSLAGQSGQYF.

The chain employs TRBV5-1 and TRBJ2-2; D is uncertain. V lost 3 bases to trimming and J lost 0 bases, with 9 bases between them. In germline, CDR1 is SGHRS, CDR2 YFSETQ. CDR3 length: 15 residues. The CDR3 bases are TGCGCCAGCAGCTCGACAACCACGAACACCGGGGAGCTGTTTTTT. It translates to CASSSTTTNTGELFF.

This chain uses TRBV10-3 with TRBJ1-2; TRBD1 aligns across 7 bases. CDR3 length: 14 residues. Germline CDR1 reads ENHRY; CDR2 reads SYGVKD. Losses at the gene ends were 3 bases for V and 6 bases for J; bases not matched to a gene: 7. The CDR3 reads CAISEDRARDGYTF. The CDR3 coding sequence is TGTGCCATCAGTGAAGACAGGGCGAGGGATGGCTACACCTTC.

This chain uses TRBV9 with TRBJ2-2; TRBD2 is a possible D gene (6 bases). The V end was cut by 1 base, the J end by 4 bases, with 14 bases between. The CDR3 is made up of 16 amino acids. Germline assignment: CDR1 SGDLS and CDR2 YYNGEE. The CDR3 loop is CASSVTPFGGTGELFF. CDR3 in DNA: TGTGCCAGCAGCGTAACGCCGTTCGGGGGCACCGGGGAGCTGTTTTTT.

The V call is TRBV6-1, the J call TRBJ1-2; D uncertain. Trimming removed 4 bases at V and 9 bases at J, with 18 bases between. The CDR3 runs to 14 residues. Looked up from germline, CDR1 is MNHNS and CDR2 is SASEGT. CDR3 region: CASSVYSGGLSYTF. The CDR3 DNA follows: TGTGCCAGCAGTGTCTATTCAGGAGGGCTCAGCTACACCTTC.

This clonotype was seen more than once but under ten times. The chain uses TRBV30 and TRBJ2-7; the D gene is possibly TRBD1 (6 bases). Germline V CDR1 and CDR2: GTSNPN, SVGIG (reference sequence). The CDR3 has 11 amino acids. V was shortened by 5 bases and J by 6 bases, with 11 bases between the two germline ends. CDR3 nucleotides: TGTGCCTGGGCTTCCAGGGGCGAGCAGTACTTC. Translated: CAWASRGEQYF.

The CDR3 region is CSATGGNSYEQYV. CDR3 nucleotides: TGCAGTGCTACCGGGGGGAACTCCTACGAGCAGTACGTC. This chain uses TRBV20-1 with TRBJ2-7, with 7 bases lining up with TRBD2. V gave up 4 bases and J gave up 0 bases; unmatched junction bases: 3. CDR1 and CDR2 from the germline V gene are DFQATT and SNEGSKA (reference sequence). The CDR3 sequence is 13 residues long.

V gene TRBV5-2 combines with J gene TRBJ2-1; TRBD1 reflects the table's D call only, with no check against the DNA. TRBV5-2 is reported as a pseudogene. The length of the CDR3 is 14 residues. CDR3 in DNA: TGTGCCATGGGCCCCGGGGTACGGCACAATGAGCAGTTCTTC. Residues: CAMGPGVRHNEQFF.

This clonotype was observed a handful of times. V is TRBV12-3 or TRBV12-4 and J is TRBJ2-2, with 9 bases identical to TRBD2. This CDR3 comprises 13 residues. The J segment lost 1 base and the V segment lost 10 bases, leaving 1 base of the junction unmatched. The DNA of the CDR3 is TGTGCCACGCGGGGGGGGAACACCGGGGAGCTGTTTTTT. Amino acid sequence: CATRGGNTGELFF.